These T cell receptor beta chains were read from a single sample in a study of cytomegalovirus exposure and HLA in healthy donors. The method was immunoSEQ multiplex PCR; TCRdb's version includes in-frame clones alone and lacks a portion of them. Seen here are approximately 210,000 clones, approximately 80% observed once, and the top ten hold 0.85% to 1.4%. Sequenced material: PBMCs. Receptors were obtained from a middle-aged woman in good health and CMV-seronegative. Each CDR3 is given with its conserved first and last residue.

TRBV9	CASSASSGRHNEQFF
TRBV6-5	CASSYTTGGRQPQHF
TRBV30	CACRDNSGNTIYF
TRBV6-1	CASSVGGGVQPQHF
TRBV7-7	CASLRSEQFF
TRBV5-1	CASSLTTQGSYGYTF
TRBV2	CASSEAGIAGELFF
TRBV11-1	CASSSAGLAVGGTYEQYF
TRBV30	CAWTIGAGELFF
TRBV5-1	CASSPQGFDQPQHF
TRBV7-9	CASSPTLGAEAFF
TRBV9	CASSPYSLPDTQYF
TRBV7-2	CASSATGIENEKLFF
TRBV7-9	CASSSLTGRLIYGYTF
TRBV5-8	CASSSNLAGGSQYF
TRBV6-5	CASSYEDSSYNEQFF
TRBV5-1	CASSRDYSGSPLETQYF
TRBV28	CASSTRPNYGYTF
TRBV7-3	CASSFRGRDTEAFF
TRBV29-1	CSVVVVGGTEAFF
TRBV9	CASSPRAGSSTDTQYF
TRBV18	CASSSYPMTALPEAFF